Listed below are T cell receptor beta chains from one sample, sequenced in a study of T cell clonotyping in hematopoietic cell transplantation. Assay: immunoSEQ multiplex PCR; the TCRdb copy retains only in-frame clones and omits some. Among some 30,000 clones listed, around 80% were seen once. The material was peripheral blood mononuclear cells, obtained before stem cell transplant. These receptor sequences come from a woman aged 25 to 39 with chronic myeloid leukemia. Some clones in this sample may be carry-over from other donors' samples. Each CDR3 is given with its conserved first and last residue. D genes are given only for firm matches. Not all rows give a size; the values are once, few, many and, for expanded clones, a class.

clone_size,j_call,cdr3_length,d_call,v_call,cdr3_aa,cdr3_nt
NA,TRBJ2-1,15,TRBD2,TRBV6-1,CASSVRGGFENEQFF,TGTGCCAGCAGTGTGCGGGGGGGATTCGAGAATGAGCAGTTCTTC
NA,TRBJ1-2,15,TRBD1,TRBV5-6,CASSFAGTGVYGYTF,TGTGCCAGCAGCTTCGCAGGGACAGGGGTCTATGGCTACACCTTC
NA,TRBJ1-1,15,TRBD1,TRBV9,CASSVRTGKLTEAFF,TGTGCCAGCAGCGTGAGGACAGGGAAATTGACTGAAGCTTTCTTT
once,TRBJ1-5,14,NA,TRBV6-6,CASSFKNSVQPQHF,TGTGCCAGCAGTTTTAAGAACAGTGTTCAGCCCCAGCATTTT
NA,TRBJ1-1,14,NA,TRBV29-1,CSVGGIRISSEAFF,TGCAGCGTTGGGGGAATAAGAATCAGCTCTGAAGCTTTCTTT
few,TRBJ1-2,13,NA,TRBV2,CASKANAFYGYTF,TGTGCCAGCAAGGCAAACGCTTTCTATGGCTACACCTTC
few,TRBJ1-2,15,NA,TRBV9,CASSVMGTNYYGYTF,TGTGCCAGCAGCGTAATGGGGACAAACTACTATGGCTACACCTTC
once,TRBJ1-2,12,NA,TRBV9,CASSVAGGGYTF,TGTGCCAGCAGCGTAGCTGGGGGTGGCTACACCTTC
NA,TRBJ1-3,14,NA,TRBV6-1,CASSEYGGRNTIYF,TGTGCCAGCAGTGAATACGGTGGCCGAAACACCATATATTTT
few,TRBJ2-1,14,TRBD1,TRBV7-9,CASSEGQMYNEQFF,TGTGCCAGCAGCGAGGGACAGATGTACAATGAGCAGTTCTTC
NA,TRBJ1-3,12,NA,TRBV5-8,CASMYSGNTIYF,TGTGCCAGTATGTACTCTGGAAACACCATATATTTT
NA,TRBJ2-5,13,TRBD1,TRBV27,CASSRDRGETQYF,TGTGCCAGCAGCCGGGACAGGGGGGAGACCCAGTACTTC
NA,TRBJ1-5,14,TRBD1,TRBV30,CARSGTGDGQPQHF,TGTGCCCGGAGCGGGACAGGGGATGGTCAGCCCCAGCATTTT
NA,TRBJ2-2,15,NA,TRBV11-3,CASSIAAGGTGELFF,TGTGCCAGCAGCATCGCAGCCGGGGGCACCGGGGAGCTGTTTTTT
NA,TRBJ2-7,14,TRBD1,TRBV29-1,CSVWGTGVTYEQYF,TGCAGCGTGTGGGGGACAGGCGTAACCTACGAGCAGTACTTC
NA,TRBJ1-3,14,NA,TRBV29-1,CSALSGTSGNTIYF,TGCAGCGCCCTTAGCGGGACCTCTGGAAACACCATATATTTT
NA,TRBJ2-7,17,TRBD2,TRBV7-3,CASSNLFVAGGPYEQYF,TGTGCCAGCAGCAACCTTTTTGTGGCGGGGGGGCCCTACGAGCAGTACTTC
NA,TRBJ2-6,16,NA,TRBV11-2,CASSSQAGTGANVLTF,TGTGCCAGCAGCTCCCAGGCCGGGACCGGGGCCAACGTCCTGACTTTC
NA,TRBJ1-1,11,NA,TRBV20-1,CSANPRVEAFF,TGCAGTGCTAATCCTAGGGTTGAAGCTTTCTTT
NA,TRBJ1-2,10,NA,TRBV21-1,CASTTYGYTF,TGTGCCAGCACCACCTATGGCTACACCTTC
once,TRBJ1-2,14,NA,TRBV6-5,CASSYSGDSYGYTF,TGTGCCAGCAGTTACTCCGGCGACAGCTATGGCTACACCTTC
NA,TRBJ2-7,11,TRBD2,TRBV11-2,CASSRDYHIHF,TGTGCCAGCAGCCGGGACTACCACATCCACTTC
NA,TRBJ1-1,19,TRBD1,TRBV5-1,CASSLAAEVWDRGNTEAFF,TGCGCCAGCAGCTTGGCGGCTGAGGTGTGGGACAGGGGTAACACTGAAGCTTTCTTT
NA,TRBJ2-5,8,NA,TRBV2,CAITPQYF,TGTGCCATAACTCCCCAGTACTTC
NA,TRBJ1-5,15,NA,TRBV6-6,CASSSSGQINQPQHF,TGTGCCAGCAGTTCCTCAGGACAAATAAATCAGCCCCAGCATTTT
NA,TRBJ2-1,15,TRBD2,TRBV28,CASSPTSGVRNEQFF,TGTGCCAGCAGCCCGACTAGCGGGGTGCGCAATGAGCAGTTCTTC
NA,TRBJ1-1,15,NA,TRBV5-1,CASSSTAKKNTEAFF,TGCGCCAGCAGCAGTACAGCAAAAAAGAACACTGAAGCTTTCTTT
NA,TRBJ1-2,14,NA,TRBV5-4,CASSLAAENYGYTF,TGTGCCAGCAGCTTGGCCGCAGAGAACTATGGCTACACCTTC
NA,TRBJ1-2,13,NA,TRBV6-5,CASSTGTGYGYTF,TGTGCCAGCAGCACCGGGACCGGATATGGCTACACCTTC
NA,TRBJ1-1,11,NA,TRBV29-1,CSVAKPIEAFF,TGCAGCGTTGCAAAGCCGATAGAAGCTTTCTTT
NA,TRBJ1-5,15,NA,TRBV19,CASSILGGRGQPQHF,TGTGCCAGTAGTATTCTGGGAGGACGGGGTCAGCCCCAGCATTTT